What follows describes a single T cell receptor beta chain. Its antigen is not known. TCRdb reanalyzed the 5' RACE reads, giving one entry per CDR3 protein sequence and no DNA. This sample carries 500,000 to 700,000 distinct CDR3 sequences, with roughly 3.4% going to the ten biggest clones. These data belong to a study of T cells expressing NK-cell markers. Study background: Within the sequenced cohort of eight donors, seven exhibited HCMV seropositivity and one was seronegative.

Regarding the study as a whole: The study left the HCMV specificity of expanded NKG2C+ T cell clones unresolved. The dominant NKG2C+ clonotypes represented 1.0-7.0% of CD8+ T cells in several donors. These clonotypes also led the CD3+CD56-NKG2C+ fraction in several donors.

Germline V gives CDR1 SGHVS, CDR2 FNYEAQ. The CDR3 consists of 14 residues. The rearrangement uses TRBV7-6 and TRBJ2-3. The source material was blood T cells: a sorted CD56 or NKG2C T cell subset, CD4+ or CD8+ T cells, or bulk PBMC T cells (not recorded which). This TCR came from a young man in good health. CDR3 residues: CASSSVAMLDTQYF.